This entry concerns a single T cell receptor (beta chain). Its matching antigen is unknown. This sample stems from a study of early T cells in non-severe SARS-CoV-2 infection. Findings and caveats of the study: Anti-spike CD8 responses were favored by VDJdb matching, which missed private and CD4 specificities.

One entry per CDR3 protein results from TCRdb running MiXCR on the 5' RACE reads. The sample holds 70,000 to 85,000 distinct CDR3 sequences, around 10% seen once. Germline lookup yields CDR1 SGHDT and CDR2 YYEEEE. This CDR3 is built from 19 residues. The V and J ends lost 2 bases and 3 bases, in that order; junction bases with no gene match: 16. The chain carries TRBV5-6 and TRBJ1-3; 8 bases agree with TRBD1. This clonotype was sampled from an adult who was a healthcare worker with PCR-confirmed SARS-CoV-2 infection or an uninfected control (not recorded which). The sequencing sample was made of whole blood. The CDR3 sequence is CASSFGQGGFPTGGNTIYF. In DNA, the CDR3 is TGTGCCAGCAGCTTCGGACAGGGTGGCTTTCCTACGGGTGGAAACACCATATATTTT. Full variable domain (outside the CDR3, taken from reference TRBV5-6 and TRBJ1-3): DAGVTQSPTHLIKTRGQQVTLRCSPKSGHDTVSWYQQALGQGPQFIFQYYEEEERQRGNFPDRFSGHQFPNYSSELNVNALLLGDSALYLCASSFGQGGFPTGGNTIYFGEGSWLTVV.